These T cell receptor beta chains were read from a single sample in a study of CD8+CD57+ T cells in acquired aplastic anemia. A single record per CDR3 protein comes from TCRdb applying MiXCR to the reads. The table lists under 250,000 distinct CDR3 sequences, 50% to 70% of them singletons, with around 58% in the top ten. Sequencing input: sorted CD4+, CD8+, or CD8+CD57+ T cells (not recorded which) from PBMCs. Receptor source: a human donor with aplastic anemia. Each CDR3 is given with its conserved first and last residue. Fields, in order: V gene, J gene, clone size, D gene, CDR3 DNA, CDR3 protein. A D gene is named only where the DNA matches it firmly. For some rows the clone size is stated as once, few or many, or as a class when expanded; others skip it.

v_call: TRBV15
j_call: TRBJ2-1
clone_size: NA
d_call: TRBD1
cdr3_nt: TGTGCCACCAGCAGAGAGGGCAGGGGGTACAATGAGCAGTTCTTC
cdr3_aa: CATSREGRGYNEQFF

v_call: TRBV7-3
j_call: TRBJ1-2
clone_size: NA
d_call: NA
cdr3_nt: TGTGCCAGCAGCTTAGGGAGGACAGAACACTACACCTTC
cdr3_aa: CASSLGRTEHYTF

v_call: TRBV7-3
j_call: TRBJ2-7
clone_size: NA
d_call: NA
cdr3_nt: TGTGCCAGCAGCTTACATGGGGGCTACGAGCAGTACTTC
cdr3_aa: CASSLHGGYEQYF

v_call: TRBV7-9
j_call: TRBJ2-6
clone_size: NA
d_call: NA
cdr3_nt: TGTGCCAGCAGGTCGAGAAATTCGACCGACTCCTCTGGGGCCAACGTCCTGACTTTC
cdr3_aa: CASRSRNSTDSSGANVLTF

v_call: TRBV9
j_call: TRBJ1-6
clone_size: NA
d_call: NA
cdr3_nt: TGTGCCAGCGGAACAGGGTATAATTCACCCCTCCACTTT
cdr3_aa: CASGTGYNSPLHF

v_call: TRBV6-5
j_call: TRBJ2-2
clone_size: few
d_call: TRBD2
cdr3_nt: TGTGCCAGCAGTCGGGCGGGGGACACCGGGGAGCTGTTTTTT
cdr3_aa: CASSRAGDTGELFF

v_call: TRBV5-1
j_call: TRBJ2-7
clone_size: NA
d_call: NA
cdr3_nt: TGCGCCAGCAACTCGGTTCACTACGAGCAGTACTTC
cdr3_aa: CASNSVHYEQYF

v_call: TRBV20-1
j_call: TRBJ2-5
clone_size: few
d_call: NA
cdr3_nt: TGCAGTGCTAGAGACGGGCAGGGCCGGGAGACCCAGTACTTC
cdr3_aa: CSARDGQGRETQYF

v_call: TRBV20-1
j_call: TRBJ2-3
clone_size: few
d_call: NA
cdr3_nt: TGCAGTGCCCGAGAGTCAGATACGCAGTATTTT
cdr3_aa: CSARESDTQYF

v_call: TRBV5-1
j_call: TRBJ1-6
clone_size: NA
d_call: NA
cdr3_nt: TGCGCCAGCAGCTTGGATTACCGAGTCGAGAAGATACTACATTCACCCCTCCACTTT
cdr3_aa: CASSLDYRVEKILHSPLHF

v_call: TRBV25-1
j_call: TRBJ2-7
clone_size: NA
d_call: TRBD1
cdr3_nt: TGTGCCAGCAGCCCATCGGACAGGGCACTCTACGAGCAGTACTTC
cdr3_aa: CASSPSDRALYEQYF

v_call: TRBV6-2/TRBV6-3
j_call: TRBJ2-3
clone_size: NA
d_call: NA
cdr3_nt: TGTGCCAGCAGGGGCGGGACGGCCAGCGTCTTAGGAAACACAGATACGCAGTATTTT
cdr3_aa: CASRGGTASVLGNTDTQYF

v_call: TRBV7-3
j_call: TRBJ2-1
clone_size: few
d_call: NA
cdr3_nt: TGTGCCAGCAGCTCCTGGGACAATCAGCAGTTCTTC
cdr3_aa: CASSSWDNQQFF

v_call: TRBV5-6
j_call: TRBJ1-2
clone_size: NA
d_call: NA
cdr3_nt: TGTGCCAGCAGCTGGGTAGACAGGCTGAACTATGGCTACACCTTC
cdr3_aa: CASSWVDRLNYGYTF

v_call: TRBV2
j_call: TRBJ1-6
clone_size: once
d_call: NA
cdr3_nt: TGTGCCAGCAGTGACAACCCCCCGAATTCACCCCTCCACTTT
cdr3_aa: CASSDNPPNSPLHF

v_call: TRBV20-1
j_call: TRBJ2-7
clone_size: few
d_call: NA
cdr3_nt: TGCAGTGTTAACGCCAAGGGTGTCTACGAGCAGTACTTC
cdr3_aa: CSVNAKGVYEQYF

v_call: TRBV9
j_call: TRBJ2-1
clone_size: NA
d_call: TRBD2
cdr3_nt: TGTGCCAGCAGCAGGACTAGCGAGGTTGGGAATGAGCAGTTCTTC
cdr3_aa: CASSRTSEVGNEQFF

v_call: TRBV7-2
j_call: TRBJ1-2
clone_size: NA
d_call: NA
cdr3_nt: TGTGCCAGCAGCCTGATAGCGGGGATGAGGTACGGCTACACCTTC
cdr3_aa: CASSLIAGMRYGYTF

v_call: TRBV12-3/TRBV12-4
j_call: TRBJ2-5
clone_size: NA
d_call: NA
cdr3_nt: TGTGCCAGCATGGGAGTAGGACGGTGGGGGGAGACCCAGTACTTC
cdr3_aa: CASMGVGRWGETQYF

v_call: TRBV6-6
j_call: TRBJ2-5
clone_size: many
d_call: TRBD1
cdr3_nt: TGTGCCAGCAGTTACTCCGGACAGGGGGCGATTGGGGAGACCCAGTACTTC
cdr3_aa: CASSYSGQGAIGETQYF

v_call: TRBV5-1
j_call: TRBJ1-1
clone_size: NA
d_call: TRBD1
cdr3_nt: TGCGCCAGCAGGGGGGACAGGGAGGCCACTGAAGCTTTCTTT
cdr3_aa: CASRGDREATEAFF

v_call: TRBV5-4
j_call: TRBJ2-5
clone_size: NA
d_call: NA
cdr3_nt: TGTGCCAGCAGCTTGTCCGGGGGAGCCGAGACCCAGTACTTC
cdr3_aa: CASSLSGGAETQYF

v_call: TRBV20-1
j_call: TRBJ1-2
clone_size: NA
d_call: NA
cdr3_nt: TGCAGTGCTAGAGGCCAGGGTGACTTGGGCGGCTACACCTTC
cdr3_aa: CSARGQGDLGGYTF

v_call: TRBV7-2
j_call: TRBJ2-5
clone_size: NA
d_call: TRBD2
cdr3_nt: TGTGCCAGCAGCCCGGGAGGGCCGGAGACCCAGTACTTC
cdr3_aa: CASSPGGPETQYF

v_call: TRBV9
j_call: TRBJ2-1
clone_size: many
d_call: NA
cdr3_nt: TGTGCCAGCAGCGGTCCGTACAATGAGCAGTTCTTC
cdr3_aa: CASSGPYNEQFF

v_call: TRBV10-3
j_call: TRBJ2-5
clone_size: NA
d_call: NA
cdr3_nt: TGTGCCATCAGCCGGCCGGGGCCCGGACAAGAGACCCAGTACTTC
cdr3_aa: CAISRPGPGQETQYF

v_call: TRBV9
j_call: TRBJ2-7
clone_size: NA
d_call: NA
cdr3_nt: TGTGCCAGCTCTTGGGCCGACTCCTACGAGCAGTACTTC
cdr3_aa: CASSWADSYEQYF

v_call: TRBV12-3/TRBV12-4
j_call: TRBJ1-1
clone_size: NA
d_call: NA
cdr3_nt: TGTGCCAGCAGTCTGAACCCTACCGGGGGTAACACTGAAGCTTTCTTT
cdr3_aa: CASSLNPTGGNTEAFF

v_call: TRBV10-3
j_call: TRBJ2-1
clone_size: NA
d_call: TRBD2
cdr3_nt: TGTGCCATCAAGGGGACTAGCGGGAGAGTGGATGAGCAGTTCTTC
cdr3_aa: CAIKGTSGRVDEQFF

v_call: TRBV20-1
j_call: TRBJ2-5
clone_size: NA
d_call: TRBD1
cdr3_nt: TGCAGTGCTAGTAGGAAGACAGGGGTCCAAGAGACCCAGTACTTC
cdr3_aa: CSASRKTGVQETQYF

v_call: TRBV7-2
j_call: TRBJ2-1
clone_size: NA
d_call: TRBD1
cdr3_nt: TGTGCCAGCAGCTTAGAGTCGACAGGGAGCTCCTACAATGAGCAGTTCTTC
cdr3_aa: CASSLESTGSSYNEQFF

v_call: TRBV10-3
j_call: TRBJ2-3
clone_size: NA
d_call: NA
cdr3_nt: TGTGCCATCAGTGGGCACGACTCTGATACGCAGTATTTT
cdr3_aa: CAISGHDSDTQYF

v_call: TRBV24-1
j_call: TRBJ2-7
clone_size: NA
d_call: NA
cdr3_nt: TGTGCCACCAGTGATTTCGAGGGATACGAGCAGTACTTC
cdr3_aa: CATSDFEGYEQYF

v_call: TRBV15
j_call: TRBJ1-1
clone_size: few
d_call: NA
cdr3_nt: TGTGCCACCAGCAGAGGGTACAGGGAGACTGAAGCTTTCTTT
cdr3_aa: CATSRGYRETEAFF

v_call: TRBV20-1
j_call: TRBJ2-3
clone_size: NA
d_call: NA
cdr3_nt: TGCAGTGCTAGAGATTTTGGGGGGCCAAGCACAGATACGCAGTATTTT
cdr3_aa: CSARDFGGPSTDTQYF

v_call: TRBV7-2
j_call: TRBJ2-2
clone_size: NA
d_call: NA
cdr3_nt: TGTGCCAGCATAAGCCCGTTAGAGACCGGGGAGCTGTTTTTT
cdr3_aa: CASISPLETGELFF

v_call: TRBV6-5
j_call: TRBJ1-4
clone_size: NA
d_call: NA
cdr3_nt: TGTGCCAGCAACCCCGTCGGACAGCCAGAAAAACTGTTTTTT
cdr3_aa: CASNPVGQPEKLFF

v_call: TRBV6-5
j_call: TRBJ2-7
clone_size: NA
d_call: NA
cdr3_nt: TGTGCCAGCAGTGACAGGAACGAGGGGGCGGGGGAGCAGTACTTC
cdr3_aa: CASSDRNEGAGEQYF

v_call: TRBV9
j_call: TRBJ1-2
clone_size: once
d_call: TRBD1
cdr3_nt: TGTGCCAGCAGCGTATTGGGGACAGTCTATGGCTACACCTTC
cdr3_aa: CASSVLGTVYGYTF

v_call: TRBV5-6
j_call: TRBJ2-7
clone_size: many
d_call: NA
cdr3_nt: TGTGCCAGCAGCTTGGGGGGGACGTCCTACGAGCAGTACTTC
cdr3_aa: CASSLGGTSYEQYF

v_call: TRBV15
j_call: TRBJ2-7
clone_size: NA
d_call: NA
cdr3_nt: TGTGCCACCAGCAGCCCCGGACACCTCTACGAGCAGTACTTC
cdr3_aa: CATSSPGHLYEQYF

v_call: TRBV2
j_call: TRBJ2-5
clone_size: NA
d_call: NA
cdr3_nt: TGTGCCAGCAAGTCTACGGAGACCCAGTACTTC
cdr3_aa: CASKSTETQYF

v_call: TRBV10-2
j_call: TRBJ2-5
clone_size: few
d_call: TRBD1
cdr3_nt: TGCGCCAGCAGTGAGCCGACCGGGACAGGGGGGAAACTCCAAGAGACCCAGTACTTC
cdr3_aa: CASSEPTGTGGKLQETQYF

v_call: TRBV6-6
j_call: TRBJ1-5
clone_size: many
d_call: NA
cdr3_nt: TGTGCCAGCAGCTACGGACAGCCAACTATCCAGCCCCAGCATTTT
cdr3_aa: CASSYGQPTIQPQHF

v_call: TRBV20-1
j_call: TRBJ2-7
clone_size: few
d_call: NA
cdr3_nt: TGCAGTGCTACTGTGGGACACTCTTCCTACGAGCAGTACTTC
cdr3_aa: CSATVGHSSYEQYF

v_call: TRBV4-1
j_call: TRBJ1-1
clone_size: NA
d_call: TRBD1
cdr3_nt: TGCGCCAGCAGCCAAGACGGGGGACAGTTTGAAGCTTTCTTT
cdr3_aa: CASSQDGGQFEAFF

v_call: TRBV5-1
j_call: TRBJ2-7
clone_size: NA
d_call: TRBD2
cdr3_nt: TGCGCCAGCAGCTATTCCGGGACTACAGGATACGAGCAGTACTTC
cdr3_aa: CASSYSGTTGYEQYF

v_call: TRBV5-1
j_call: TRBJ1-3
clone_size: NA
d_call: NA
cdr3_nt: TGCGCCAGCAGCTCGGGAACAGGGCACTCTGGAAACACCATATATTTT
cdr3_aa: CASSSGTGHSGNTIYF

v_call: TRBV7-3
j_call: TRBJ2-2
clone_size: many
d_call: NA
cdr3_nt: TGTGCCAGCAGCCCACGGGGGTTCGGGGAGCTGTTTTTT
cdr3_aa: CASSPRGFGELFF

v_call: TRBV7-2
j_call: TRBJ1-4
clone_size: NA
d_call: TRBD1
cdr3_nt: TGTGCCAGCAGCTCACCGGGACAGTCGTCGAAACTGTTTTTT
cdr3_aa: CASSSPGQSSKLFF

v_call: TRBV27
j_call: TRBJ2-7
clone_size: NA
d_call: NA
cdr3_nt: TGTGCCAGCAGTTCACACAGGGACCGTCCCTACGAGCAGTACTTC
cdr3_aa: CASSSHRDRPYEQYF

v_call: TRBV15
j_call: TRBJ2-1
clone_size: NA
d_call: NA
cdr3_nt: TGTGCCACCAGCAGAGACAGGACAAATGAGCAGTTCTTC
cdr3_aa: CATSRDRTNEQFF

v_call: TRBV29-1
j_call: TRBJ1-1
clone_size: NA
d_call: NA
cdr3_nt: TGCAGCGTCGTACCGGGACTCGGGGGAGCTTTCTTT
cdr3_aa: CSVVPGLGGAFF

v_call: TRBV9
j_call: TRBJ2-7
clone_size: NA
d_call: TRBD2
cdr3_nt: TGTGCCAGCAGCTTTCGAGGATCAAGCGGGACCGACGAGCAGTACTTC
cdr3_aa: CASSFRGSSGTDEQYF